The rows below give T cell receptor beta chains drawn from one sample of a study of T cell responses to AZD1222 COVID-19 vaccine. Here immunoSEQ multiplex PCR was the method, and the copy in TCRdb shows in-frame clones only, minus some. In the table there are roughly 80,000 clones, less than 95% of which are singletons. Source: peripheral blood, taken 28 days after the second AZD1222 dose. Receptor source: an adult who received the AZD1222 COVID-19 vaccine. Each CDR3 is given with its conserved first and last residue. D genes are given only for firm matches. Clone size appears in some rows only: once, few, many, or a class for an expanded clone.

cdr3_nt cdr3_aa j_call clone_size cdr3_length v_call d_call
TGTGCCACGTCGCCGCAGGGCTACGAGCAGTACTTC CATSPQGYEQYF TRBJ2-7 . 12 TRBV10-3 .
TGTGCCAGCAGTTACTCGAGTGTGGGGACGAACACTGAAGCTTTCTTT CASSYSSVGTNTEAFF TRBJ1-1 . 16 TRBV6-5 .
TGTGCCAGTAGTCGAAGGGGGCAGGACTATGGCTACACCTTC CASSRRGQDYGYTF TRBJ1-2 . 14 TRBV19 TRBD1
TGCGCCAGCAGCTTCTCTGGAAACACCATATATTTT CASSFSGNTIYF TRBJ1-3 . 12 TRBV5-1 .
TGTGCAGTTGGGGGGCGGGAACACACCGGGGAGCTGTTTTTT CAVGGREHTGELFF TRBJ2-2 . 14 TRBV19 .
TGTGCCAGCAGCTTAGGAGGGTGGGACGGGGAGCTGTTTTTT CASSLGGWDGELFF TRBJ2-2 . 14 TRBV6-2/TRBV6-3 .
TGTGCCAGCAGCCAAAGCGTGGGGGTCACTGAAGCTTTCTTT CASSQSVGVTEAFF TRBJ1-1 . 14 TRBV11-2 .
TGTGCCAGCAGCACTAATTGGCCGAGCTACTACGAGCAGTACTTC CASSTNWPSYYEQYF TRBJ2-7 . 15 TRBV7-2 .
TGTGCCAGCAGCTGGGGGACAGGGAGAGGGACCCAGTACTTC CASSWGTGRGTQYF TRBJ2-5 . 14 TRBV28 TRBD1
TGTGCCAGCAGTCGAACAATAACCGGGACTAGCGTGACCGGGGAGCTGTTTTTT CASSRTITGTSVTGELFF TRBJ2-2 . 18 TRBV27 TRBD2
TGTGCCAGCAGCTTAGACGGGAGGGAACAAGAGACCCAGTACTTC CASSLDGREQETQYF TRBJ2-5 . 15 TRBV7-3 TRBD2
TGTGCCAGCAGGACAGGAACGGGAAACACCATATATTTT CASRTGTGNTIYF TRBJ1-3 . 13 TRBV7-9 .
TGTGCCAGCAGCCAAGATTTCACCTCTACGCAGTATTTT CASSQDFTSTQYF TRBJ2-3 . 13 TRBV3-1/TRBV3-2 .
TGTGCCAGCAGTTTATCCCCGAGCTCCTACAATGAGCAGTTCTTC CASSLSPSSYNEQFF TRBJ2-1 . 15 TRBV27 .
TGTGCCTGGACTTTCCTTGACCCTAACTATGGCTACACCTTC CAWTFLDPNYGYTF TRBJ1-2 once 14 TRBV30 .
TGTGCCACCCTCTCGGTCGGCGCTGAAGCTTTCTTT CATLSVGAEAFF TRBJ1-1 . 12 TRBV6-5 .
TGTGCCAGCAGCTTGGGGGGGGTCGTGAATCAGCCCCAGCATTTT CASSLGGVVNQPQHF TRBJ1-5 few 15 TRBV5-4 .
TGTGCCAGTGTAGCGGGAAGCTCTGGGGCCAACGTCCTGACTTTC CASVAGSSGANVLTF TRBJ2-6 . 15 TRBV6-5 TRBD2
TGTGCCTGGAGTATTCCCGGGAGGGGTATTAGTAATGAGCAGTTCTTC CAWSIPGRGISNEQFF TRBJ2-1 . 16 TRBV30 TRBD2
TGTGCCAGCAGCCAAACGGACCCTAGAGGGGCTAACTATCAGCCCCAGCATTTT CASSQTDPRGANYQPQHF TRBJ1-5 . 18 TRBV3-1/TRBV3-2 .
TGTGCCAGCAGCTTACTGGGAAGTGGAAACACCATATATTTT CASSLLGSGNTIYF TRBJ1-3 . 14 TRBV7-9 .
TGTGCCAGCAGCAGGGAGGAGGGTCGGGGCTACACCTTC CASSREEGRGYTF TRBJ1-2 once 13 TRBV7-2 .
TGCGCCAGCAGCCAAGATTCCTCGGGACCCTCCTACGAGCAGTACTTC CASSQDSSGPSYEQYF TRBJ2-7 . 16 TRBV4-1 .
TGTGCCACCAGCAGAGTCCAGAGTACAGGGGGCTACACCTTC CATSRVQSTGGYTF TRBJ1-2 . 14 TRBV15 .
TGTGCCAGCATCCCCAGGGGGGGACTTGGCTACACCTTC CASIPRGGLGYTF TRBJ1-2 . 13 TRBV5-6 TRBD1
TGTGCCAGCAGTTACCACAGGGGGATCGCTGGTCAGCCCCAGCATTTT CASSYHRGIAGQPQHF TRBJ1-5 . 16 TRBV6-2/TRBV6-3 TRBD1
TGTGCCAGCAGTTTAGCGGGTGGGAGGGAGGCTTTCTTT CASSLAGGREAFF TRBJ1-1 once 13 TRBV12-3/TRBV12-4 .
TGCGCCCGCAGCCCGACGCCCGGTCTCCAAAGTTTCGAGCAGTACTTC CARSPTPGLQSFEQYF TRBJ2-7 . 16 TRBV4-1 .
TGTGCCAGCAGCCTTCAAGGCGCTGAAGCTTTCTTT CASSLQGAEAFF TRBJ1-1 . 12 TRBV7-9 .
TGTGCCAGCAGCCCCCAGACAGGGGGCTACACTGAAGCTTTCTTT CASSPQTGGYTEAFF TRBJ1-1 . 15 TRBV7-6 TRBD1
TGTGCCTGGAGTGTCGGTCAGGGGAATCAGCCCCAGCATTTT CAWSVGQGNQPQHF TRBJ1-5 . 14 TRBV30 .
TGTGCCAGTAGTACCACAGATACGCAGTATTTT CASSTTDTQYF TRBJ2-3 . 11 TRBV19 .
TGTGCCAGCAGCCCGGACCGCTCCTACGAGCAGTACTTC CASSPDRSYEQYF TRBJ2-7 once 13 TRBV3-1/TRBV3-2 .
TGTGCCAGCAGCTTAGGTGGGACGGGCTATGGCTACACCTTC CASSLGGTGYGYTF TRBJ1-2 . 14 TRBV7-2 .
TGTGCCAGCAGCCGATGGGGGGAGCAGTACTTC CASSRWGEQYF TRBJ2-7 . 11 TRBV11-2 .
TGTGCCATCAGTCCTCCTAGCGGGAGATCCCACGAGCAGTACTTC CAISPPSGRSHEQYF TRBJ2-7 once 15 TRBV10-3 TRBD2
TGCAGCGTTCCCGGGACAGGTAGCTACGAGCAGTACTTC CSVPGTGSYEQYF TRBJ2-7 . 13 TRBV29-1 TRBD1